The 14 T cell receptor beta chains presented below share a single source sample, sequenced in a study of cytomegalovirus exposure and HLA in healthy donors. The PCR used 60 Vbeta and 13 Jbeta primers. Sequenced by immunoSEQ multiplex PCR; TCRdb stores in-frame clones only, minus some. In all, the sample yields about 150,000 clones. Sequences were obtained from PBMCs. The source of these receptors is a woman between 45 and 60 years old in good health and CMV-seronegative.

The chain links TRBV4-2 to TRBJ2-5, with a possible D match to TRBD2 (6 bases). The germline V and J ends were trimmed by 0 bases and 4 bases, with 18 bases remaining between them. The CDR3 totals 17 residues. Germline V lookup: CDR1 LGHNA, CDR2 YNFKEQ. The CDR3 region has the DNA TGTGCCAGCAGCCAAGATTTCCAGGGAATGGGGGGAGAGACCCAGTACTTC. Translated, it gives CASSQDFQGMGGETQYF.

This chain links TRBV7-2 with TRBJ1-3; TRBD1 matches 12 bases. The CDR3 has 16 amino acids. V shed 5 bases and J 7 bases; nucleotides not matched to a gene: 9. Germline lookup yields CDR1 SGHTA and CDR2 FQGNSA. The CDR3, as DNA: TGTGCCAGCAGCGCTCGACCGGGACAGGGGGCTAACACCATATATTTT. Its protein product is CASSARPGQGANTIYF.

V gene TRBV5-4 combines with J gene TRBJ2-1; 14 nucleotides agree with TRBD2. In germline, CDR1 is SGHNT, CDR2 YYREEE (reference sequence). The CDR3 sequence is 15 residues long. With V trimmed by 3 bases and J by 8 bases, 4 bases remained unmatched. The CDR3 DNA follows: TGTGCCAGCAGCTGGGGACTAGCGGGAGAGGATGAGCAGTTCTTC. Its protein product is CASSWGLAGEDEQFF.

The chain has TRBV7-3 and TRBJ2-7, with 11 bases matching TRBD2. Germline V gene data show CDR1 as SGHTA and CDR2 as FQGTGA. The CDR3 length is 18 residues. After removal of 0 bases from V and 1 base from J, the junction contained 8 bases not matched to a gene. CDR3 amino acids: CASSLTGGRTSGSYEQYF. The DNA for the CDR3 is TGTGCCAGCAGCTTAACCGGGGGACGGACTAGCGGGTCCTACGAGCAGTACTTC.

The rearrangement uses TRBV4-3 and TRBJ2-3; a possible D gene is TRBD2 (5 bases). V gave up 8 bases and J gave up 4 bases, with 28 bases separating them. In germline, CDR1 is LGHNA, CDR2 YSLEER. The CDR3 extends over 18 amino acids. CDR3 nucleotide sequence: TGCGCCAGCTCCTCTCACTCCCACCCCGGAGGAAAGTCAGATACGCAGTATTTT. As protein: CASSSHSHPGGKSDTQYF.

The gene calls are TRBV2 and TRBJ2-5; 7 nucleotides line up with TRBD2. Trimming at V came to 5 bases and at J to 4 bases, leaving 7 bases not matched to a gene. The germline CDR1 and CDR2 sequences are SNHLY and FYNNEI. The CDR3 runs to 14 residues. The CDR3 here is CASSRDYGGETQYF. CDR3 coding DNA: TGTGCCAGCAGTAGGGACTACGGCGGAGAGACCCAGTACTTC.

CDR3 sequence reads: CASGLRTGSVSEQFF. The CDR3 DNA is TGTGCCAGCGGACTTCGGACAGGGTCTGTCAGTGAGCAGTTCTTC. The V call is TRBV27, the J call TRBJ2-1; TRBD1 matches 8 bases. Germline trimming cut 8 bases from V and 9 bases from J; bases unmatched to any gene: 15. Per germline, CDR1 MNHEY and CDR2 SMNVEV (reference sequence). The CDR3 covers 15 residues.

The chain uses TRBV6-5 and TRBJ2-7; 10 nucleotides line up with TRBD1. The CDR3 covers 15 residues. Germline V CDR1 and CDR2: MNHEY, SVGAGI. V shed 6 bases, J shed 5 bases, and the junction held 10 bases outside the gene matches. CDR3 DNA sequence: TGTGCCAGCAGCGACCCGGGACAGGGGAGGAACGAGCAGTACTTC. This gives the protein CASSDPGQGRNEQYF.

The chain is built from TRBV7-9 and TRBJ2-3; D might be TRBD2 (7 bases). Trimming removed 3 bases at V and 1 base at J, with 11 bases between. Germline V lookup: CDR1 SEHNR, CDR2 FQNEAQ (reference sequence). CDR3 length: 15 residues. The CDR3, as DNA: TGTGCCAGCAGCTTTTTGGGGGGGCGCACAGATACGCAGTATTTT. Protein: CASSFLGGRTDTQYF. Full variable domain (outside the CDR3, taken from reference TRBV7-9 and TRBJ2-3): DTGVSQNPRHKITKRGQNVTFRCDPISEHNRLYWYRQTLGQGPEFLTYFQNEAQLEKSRLLSDRFSAERPKGSFSTLEIQRTEQGDSAMYLCASSFLGGRTDTQYFGPGTRLTVL.

This chain uses TRBV28 with TRBJ1-2; D is unclear. Germline-derived CDR1 and CDR2 are MDHEN and SYDVKM. Between the trimmed V and J ends, which lost 8 bases and 4 bases, there was a span of 11 bases. The CDR3 extends over 12 amino acids. The CDR3 reads CASGSGSYGYTF. The DNA of the CDR3 is TGTGCCAGCGGGTCAGGTTCCTATGGCTACACCTTC.

The CDR3 is CASSTQGGHPYEQYF. The CDR3 DNA reads TGTGCCAGTAGTACCCAGGGGGGTCATCCCTACGAGCAGTACTTC. V gene TRBV19 combines with J gene TRBJ2-7; perhaps TRBD1 as D (7 bases). Trimming took 4 bases from V and 2 from J, leaving 15 bases between them. CDR3 size: 15 residues. Germline values: CDR1 LNHDA, CDR2 SQIVND (reference sequence).

This chain uses TRBV5-4 with TRBJ2-3; 12 bases match TRBD2. The germline V gene encodes CDR1 SGHNT and CDR2 YYREEE (reference sequence). V shed 3 bases, J shed 2 bases, and the junction held 4 bases outside the gene matches. This CDR3 contains 16 residues. The CDR3 region has the DNA TGTGCCAGCAGCTCCGGACTAGCGGGGTTCACAGATACGCAGTATTTT. This translates into CASSSGLAGFTDTQYF.

The chain has TRBV10-3 and TRBJ1-3, with D unclear. This CDR3 is built from 13 residues. CDR1 and CDR2 (germline): ENHRY, SYGVKD. Trimming left V 8 bases short and J 0 bases short, with 8 bases between. This chain's CDR3 is CAIGQNSGNTIYF. The CDR3 coding sequence is TGTGCCATCGGGCAGAACTCTGGAAACACCATATATTTT.

This sequence joins TRBV20-1 and TRBJ1-1; the match to TRBD1 covers 7 bases. With V trimmed by 7 bases and J by 1 base, 0 bases remained unmatched. This CDR3 is built from 11 residues. Germline V CDR1 and CDR2: DFQATT, SNEGSKA (reference sequence). CDR3 nucleotide sequence: TGCAGTGGACAGGGGAACACTGAAGCTTTCTTT. Protein product: CSGQGNTEAFF.